These 24 T cell receptor beta chains share one sample of origin, sequenced in a study of blood T cell repertoires in COVID-19. TCRdb's copy holds only in-frame clones and misses some; the assay was immunoSEQ multiplex PCR. Here the sample spans 250,000 to 350,000 clones, approximately 91% being singletons. Sequencing input: PBMCs or T cells enriched from blood (not recorded which). These receptors were obtained from a woman under 40 who had recovered from COVID-19.

V usage is TRBV25-1 and J usage is TRBJ1-3, with TRBD1 as a possible D gene (6 bases). The CDR3 has 13 residues. V lost 4 bases, J lost 5 bases, and 9 bases lay in between. Germline V gene data show CDR1 as MGHDK and CDR2 as SYGVNS. CDR3 nucleotides: TGTGCCAGCAGTGTTCAGGGGAGAAACACCATATATTTT. It is translated as CASSVQGRNTIYF.

This chain uses TRBV20-1 with TRBJ2-1; TRBD2 is a possible D gene (6 bases). The ends were cut back, 3 bases at V and 0 bases at J, with 18 bases in the middle. Germline V CDR1 and CDR2: DFQATT, SNEGSKA (reference sequence). This CDR3 region has 17 residues. Here the CDR3 reads CSASHDGGTSSYNEQFF. The CDR3 DNA is TGCAGTGCTAGTCATGACGGCGGGACGAGCTCCTACAATGAGCAGTTCTTC.

The gene calls are TRBV29-1 and TRBJ2-3; possible D gene TRBD2, 6 bases. Germline lookup yields CDR1 SQVTM and CDR2 ANQGSEA. Trimming stripped 1 base from V and 2 bases from J, with 13 bases between. The CDR3 consists of 15 residues. Here the CDR3 reads CSVEGRRENTDTQYF. The CDR3 DNA is TGCAGCGTTGAAGGTCGGCGGGAAAACACAGATACGCAGTATTTT.

The chain joins TRBV12-3 or TRBV12-4 to TRBJ1-2; 8 bases fit TRBD1. V gave up 5 bases and J gave up 6 bases; unmatched junction bases: 5. The CDR3 contains 13 residues. CDR3 sequence: CASSPQTGDGYTF. The CDR3 DNA reads TGTGCCAGCAGTCCGCAGACAGGGGATGGCTACACCTTC.

The J gene is TRBJ2-3, the V gene TRBV11-3; unclear D gene. Per germline, CDR1 SGHNT and CDR2 YENEEA. Trimming took off 2 bases at V and 1 base at J, with 7 bases between the two ends. The length of the CDR3 is 14 residues. CDR3 amino acids: CASSLRQGTDTQYF. CDR3 bases: TGTGCCAGCAGCTTACGCCAGGGCACAGATACGCAGTATTTT.

CDR3 sequence reads: CASRDRGSSYEQYF. Here the CDR3 DNA reads TGTGCCAGCAGGGACAGGGGCTCGTCCTACGAGCAGTACTTC. V usage is TRBV28 and J usage is TRBJ2-7, with 9 nucleotides matching TRBD1. The ends lost 6 bases at V and 1 base at J; junction bases unmatched: 4. This CDR3 has 14 amino acids. The germline V gene has CDR1 MDHEN and CDR2 SYDVKM.

This rearrangement joins TRBV9 to TRBJ2-7; 14 nucleotides align to TRBD2. CDR3 length equals 16 residues. In germline, CDR1 is SGDLS, CDR2 YYNGEE. The J segment lost 3 bases and the V segment lost 4 bases, leaving 6 bases of the junction unmatched. CDR3 sequence reads: CASSPRLAGGVYEQYF. CDR3 coding DNA: TGTGCCAGCAGCCCCCGACTAGCGGGAGGGGTCTACGAGCAGTACTTC.

V gene TRBV7-9 combines with J gene TRBJ1-1; D is possibly TRBD1 (6 bases). This CDR3 contains 15 residues. Trimming stripped 7 bases from V and 4 bases from J, with 19 bases between. Germline V gene lookup returns CDR1 SEHNR and CDR2 FQNEAQ (reference sequence). CDR3 residues: CASTTTSRGSTEAFF. CDR3 nucleotide sequence: TGTGCCAGCACCACCACCTCCAGGGGCTCCACTGAAGCTTTCTTT.

The rearrangement uses TRBV28 and TRBJ1-2; tentative D call: TRBD1 (5 bases). Germline CDR1 reads MDHEN; CDR2 reads SYDVKM. The germline V and J ends were trimmed by 2 bases and 3 bases, with 13 bases remaining between them. This CDR3 is built from 15 residues. The CDR3 region has the DNA TGTGCCAGCAGTTTAAGGGGCATACTCGACTATGGCTACACCTTC. Amino acid sequence: CASSLRGILDYGYTF.

This clone was detected only once. This chain connects TRBV28 to TRBJ1-2, with a tentative D call TRBD1 (5 bases). Germline values: CDR1 MDHEN, CDR2 SYDVKM. The CDR3 covers 14 residues. V was shortened by 5 bases and J by 4 bases, with 14 bases between the two germline ends. The CDR3 protein is CASSAPQGIYGYTF. CDR3 bases: TGTGCCAGCAGTGCCCCTCAGGGTATCTATGGCTACACCTTC.

A remark on this clone: The DNA is omitted, as the CDR3 cannot be located on it reliably, and the CDR3 follows TCRdb's listing. The chain joins TRBV29-1 to TRBJ2-5; whether TRBD2, the table's D call, matches the DNA was not checked. CDR1 is SQVTM, CDR2 ANQGSEA, per germline. Both ends counted, the CDR3 spans 15 residues. CDR3: CSVFWRAGARETQYF.

The chain joins TRBV27 to TRBJ1-3; D ambiguous. There are 15 residues in the CDR3. Germline V gene lookup returns CDR1 MNHEY and CDR2 SMNVEV (reference sequence). The ends were cut back, 3 bases at V and 0 bases at J, with 9 bases in the middle. CDR3 nucleotides: TGTGCCAGCAGTTTGACATACTCCTCTGGAAACACCATATATTTT. Residues: CASSLTYSSGNTIYF.

The V gene is TRBV9, the J gene TRBJ2-1, with 8 positions matching TRBD2. The germline CDR1 and CDR2 sequences are SGDLS and YYNGEE. The length of the CDR3 is 15 residues. V trimming: 0 bases; J trimming: 4 bases; junction bases outside the gene matches: 3. The CDR3 sequence is CASSVDERGYNEQFF. The CDR3 DNA follows: TGTGCCAGCAGCGTAGATGAGCGGGGGTACAATGAGCAGTTCTTC.

This chain links TRBV4-3 with TRBJ1-4, with D uncertain. The germline V and J ends were trimmed by 0 bases and 0 bases, with 5 bases remaining between them. The germline gives CDR1 LGHNA, CDR2 YSLEER. The CDR3 has 15 amino acids. The CDR3 DNA is TGCGCCAGCAGCCAAGATCAGGCAACTAATGAAAAACTGTTTTTT. This codes for CASSQDQATNEKLFF.

V is TRBV28 and J is TRBJ1-2; 8 positions match TRBD1. Trimming took 6 bases from V and 3 from J; bases not matched to a gene: 6. CDR3 size: 14 residues. The germline CDR1 and CDR2 sequences are MDHEN and SYDVKM. In DNA form, the CDR3 reads TGTGCCAGCAGGCCCCAGGGGGCGTACTATGGCTACACCTTC. It is translated as CASRPQGAYYGYTF.

This clone was counted once. This rearrangement joins TRBV6-5 to TRBJ2-5, with 8 nucleotides matching TRBD1. The germline gives CDR1 MNHEY, CDR2 SVGAGI. The CDR3 consists of 14 residues. J was trimmed by 5 bases and V by 5 bases; bases with no gene match: 7. CDR3 residues: CASSRQGAKETQYF. The DNA of the CDR3 is TGTGCCAGCAGTCGGCAGGGGGCGAAGGAGACCCAGTACTTC.

The gene calls are TRBV10-3 and TRBJ2-5, with 7 bases fitting TRBD2. Germline values: CDR1 ENHRY, CDR2 SYGVKD. The CDR3 sequence is 13 residues long. J gave up 0 bases and V 6 bases, and 1 base lay outside the gene matches. CDR3 amino acids: CAISLADQETQYF. In DNA, the CDR3 is TGTGCCATCAGCCTAGCGGACCAAGAGACCCAGTACTTC.

The rearrangement joins TRBV7-3 to TRBJ2-1; the match to TRBD2 covers 8 bases. The V segment lost 2 bases and the J segment 1 base; nucleotides outside the gene matches: 10. Germline CDR1 reads SGHTA; CDR2 reads FQGTGA. The CDR3 loop spans 18 amino acids. Here the CDR3 reads CASSLRLLAGESYNEQFF. The CDR3 nucleotides are TGTGCCAGCAGCTTACGGCTGCTAGCGGGTGAGTCCTACAATGAGCAGTTCTTC.

The rearrangement links TRBV30 to TRBJ2-3; 10 positions match TRBD2. The ends lost 3 bases at V and 2 bases at J; junction bases unmatched: 2. Per germline, CDR1 GTSNPN and CDR2 SVGIG (reference sequence). The CDR3 has 14 amino acids. This CDR3 is CAWRLAGITDTQYF. The CDR3, as DNA: TGTGCCTGGAGACTAGCGGGGATCACAGATACGCAGTATTTT.

The gene calls are TRBV9 and TRBJ2-5; D is perhaps TRBD1 (5 bases). V lost 4 bases to trimming and J lost 13 bases, with 17 bases between them. The germline gives CDR1 SGDLS, CDR2 YYNGEE. The CDR3 contains 12 residues. CDR3 loop: CASSPQKGPLYF. CDR3 nucleotide sequence: TGTGCCAGCAGCCCGCAAAAGGGGCCGCTGTACTTC.

As for this clone: The same CDR3 can be traced to other DNA sequences in this sample. This chain links TRBV3-1 (or the pseudogene TRBV3-2) with TRBJ2-7; no firm D call. The CDR3 has 13 amino acids. Per germline, CDR1 LGHDT and CDR2 YNNKEL (reference sequence). V lost 4 bases and J 0 bases, leaving 7 bases between the germline ends. CDR3 residues: CASSPHSSYEQYF. The CDR3 coding sequence is TGTGCCAGCAGCCCCCACAGCTCCTACGAGCAGTACTTC.

The V call is TRBV6-2 or TRBV6-3, the J call TRBJ2-1; no definite D call. V was shortened by 1 base and J by 5 bases, with 6 bases between the two germline ends. The germline V gene encodes CDR1 MNHEY and CDR2 SVGEGT. The CDR3 spans 13 residues. CDR3: CASSYYKNNEQFF. DNA of the CDR3: TGTGCCAGCAGTTACTACAAGAACAATGAGCAGTTCTTC.

The V call is TRBV2, the J call TRBJ1-1; 7 nucleotides align to TRBD1. The CDR3 consists of 14 residues. Germline loops: CDR1 SNHLY, CDR2 FYNNEI. Losses at the gene ends were 6 bases for V and 1 base for J; bases not matched to a gene: 5. The CDR3 loop reads CASSRQGSNTEAFF. CDR3 nucleotide sequence: TGTGCCAGCAGCCGACAGGGATCGAACACTGAAGCTTTCTTT. The whole variable domain, remainder taken from reference TRBV2 and TRBJ1-1, is EPEVTQTPSHQVTQMGQEVILRCVPISNHLYFYWYRQILGQKVEFLVSFYNNEISEKSEIFDDQFSVERPDGSNFTLKIRSTKLEDSAMYFCASSRQGSNTEAFFGQGTRLTVV.

The V call is TRBV5-5, the J call TRBJ2-7; 10 positions agree with TRBD1. There are 15 residues in the CDR3. J gave up 4 bases and V 4 bases, and 8 bases lay outside the gene matches. Germline CDR1 and CDR2: SGHKS and YYEKEE (reference sequence). The CDR3 nucleotides read TGTGCCAGCAGCCGCCAGAGGGGACAGGGGTACGAGCAGTACTTC. It translates to CASSRQRGQGYEQYF.